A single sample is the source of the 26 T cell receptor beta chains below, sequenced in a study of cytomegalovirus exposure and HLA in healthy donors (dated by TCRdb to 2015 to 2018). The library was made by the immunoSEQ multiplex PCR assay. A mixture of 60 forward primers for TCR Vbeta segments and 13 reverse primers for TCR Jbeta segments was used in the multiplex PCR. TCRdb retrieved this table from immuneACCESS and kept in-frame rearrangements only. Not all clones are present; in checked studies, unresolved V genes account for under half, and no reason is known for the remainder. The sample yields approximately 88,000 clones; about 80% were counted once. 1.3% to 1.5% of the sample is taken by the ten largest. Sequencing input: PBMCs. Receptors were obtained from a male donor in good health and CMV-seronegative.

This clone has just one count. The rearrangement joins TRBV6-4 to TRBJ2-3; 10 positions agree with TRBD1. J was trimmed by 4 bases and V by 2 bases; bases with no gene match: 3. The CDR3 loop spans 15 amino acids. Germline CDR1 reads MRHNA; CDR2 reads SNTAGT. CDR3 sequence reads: CASSDKTGGADTQYF. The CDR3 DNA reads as TGTGCCAGCAGTGACAAGACAGGGGGCGCAGATACGCAGTATTTT.

The chain's CDR3 is CASSFVDRRYEQYF. DNA for the CDR3: TGTGCCAGCAGTTTTGTTGACAGGAGATACGAGCAGTACTTC. The rearrangement uses TRBV28 and TRBJ2-7; a possible D gene is TRBD1 (6 bases). Germline V CDR1 and CDR2: MDHEN, SYDVKM. The CDR3 totals 14 residues. The V gene lost 3 bases and the J gene lost 4 bases, with 13 bases spanning the gap.

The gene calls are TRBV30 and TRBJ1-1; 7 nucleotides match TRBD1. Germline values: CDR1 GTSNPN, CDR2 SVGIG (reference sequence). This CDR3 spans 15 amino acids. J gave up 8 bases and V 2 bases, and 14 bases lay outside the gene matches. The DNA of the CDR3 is TGTGCCTGGAGTAGGGACAGTGGGGGCTATCAGGAAGCTTTCTTT. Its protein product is CAWSRDSGGYQEAFF.

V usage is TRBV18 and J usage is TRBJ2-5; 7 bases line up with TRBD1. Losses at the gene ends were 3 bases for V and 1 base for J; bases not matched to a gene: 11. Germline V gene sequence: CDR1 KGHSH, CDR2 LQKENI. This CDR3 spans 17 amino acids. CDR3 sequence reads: CASSPVGKTGRQETQYF. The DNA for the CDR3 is TGTGCCAGCTCACCCGTGGGGAAGACAGGGCGCCAAGAGACCCAGTACTTC.

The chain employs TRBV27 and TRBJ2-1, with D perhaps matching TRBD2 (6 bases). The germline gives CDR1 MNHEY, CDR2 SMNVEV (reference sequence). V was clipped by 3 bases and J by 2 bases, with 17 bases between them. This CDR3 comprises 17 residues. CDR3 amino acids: CASSFTGGGFAYNEQFF. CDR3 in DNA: TGTGCCAGCAGTTTCACGGGCGGAGGGTTTGCCTACAATGAGCAGTTCTTC.

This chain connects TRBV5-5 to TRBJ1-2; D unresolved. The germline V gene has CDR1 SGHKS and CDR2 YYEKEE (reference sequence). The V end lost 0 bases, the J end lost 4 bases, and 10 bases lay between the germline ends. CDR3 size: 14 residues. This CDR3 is CASSLDKSFYGYTF. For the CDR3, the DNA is TGTGCCAGCAGCTTGGACAAATCCTTCTATGGCTACACCTTC.

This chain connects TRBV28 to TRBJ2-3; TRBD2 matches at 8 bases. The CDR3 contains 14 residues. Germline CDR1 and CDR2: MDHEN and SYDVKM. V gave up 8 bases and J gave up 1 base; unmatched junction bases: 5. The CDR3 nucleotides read TGTGCCAGCGCGGGAGGCCGGGGCACAGATACGCAGTATTTT. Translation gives CASAGGRGTDTQYF.

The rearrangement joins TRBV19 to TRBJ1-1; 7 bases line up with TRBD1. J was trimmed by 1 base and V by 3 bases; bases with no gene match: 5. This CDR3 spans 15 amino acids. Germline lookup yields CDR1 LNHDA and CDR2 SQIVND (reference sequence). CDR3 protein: CASSIRGGGNTEAFF. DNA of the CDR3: TGTGCCAGTAGTATTCGAGGGGGCGGGAACACTGAAGCTTTCTTT.

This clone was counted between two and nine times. This CDR3 is CASSMGADGEQYF. The CDR3 DNA follows: TGTGCCAGCAGCATGGGAGCGGACGGCGAGCAGTACTTC. The rearrangement joins TRBV9 to TRBJ2-7, with D possibly being TRBD2 (5 bases). CDR3 length equals 13 residues. Germline assignment: CDR1 SGDLS and CDR2 YYNGEE. The V end was cut by 4 bases, the J end by 6 bases, with 14 bases between.

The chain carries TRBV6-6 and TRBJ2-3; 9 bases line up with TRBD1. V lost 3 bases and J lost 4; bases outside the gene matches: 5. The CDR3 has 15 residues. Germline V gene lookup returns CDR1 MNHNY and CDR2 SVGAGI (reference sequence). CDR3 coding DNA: TGTGCCAGCAGTTATGGGACAGGGTACCCAGATACGCAGTATTTT. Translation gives CASSYGTGYPDTQYF.

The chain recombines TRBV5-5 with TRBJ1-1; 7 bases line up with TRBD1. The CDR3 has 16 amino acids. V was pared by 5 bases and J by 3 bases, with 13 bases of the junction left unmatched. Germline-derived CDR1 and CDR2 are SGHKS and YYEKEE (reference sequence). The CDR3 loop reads CASRQQPGQIYTEAFF. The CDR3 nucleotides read TGTGCCAGCAGACAACAGCCGGGACAGATATACACTGAAGCTTTCTTT.

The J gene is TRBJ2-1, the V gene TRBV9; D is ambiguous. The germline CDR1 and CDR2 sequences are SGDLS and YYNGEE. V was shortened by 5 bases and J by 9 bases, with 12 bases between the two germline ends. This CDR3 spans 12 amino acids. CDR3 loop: CASRSIKSEQFF. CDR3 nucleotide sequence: TGTGCCAGCAGATCTATTAAGAGTGAGCAGTTCTTC.

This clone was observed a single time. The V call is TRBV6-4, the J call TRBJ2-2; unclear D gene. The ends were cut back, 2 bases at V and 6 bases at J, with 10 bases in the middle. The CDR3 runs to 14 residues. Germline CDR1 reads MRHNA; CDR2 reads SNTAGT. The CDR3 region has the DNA TGTGCCAGCAGTGACCTCTTAATCTCCGGGGAGCTGTTTTTT. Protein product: CASSDLLISGELFF.

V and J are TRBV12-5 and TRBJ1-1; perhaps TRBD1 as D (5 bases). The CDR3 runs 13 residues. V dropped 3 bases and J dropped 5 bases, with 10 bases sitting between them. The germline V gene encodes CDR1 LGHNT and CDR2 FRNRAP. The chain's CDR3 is CASGFIGGTEAFF. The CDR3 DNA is TGTGCTAGTGGTTTCATCGGGGGAACTGAAGCTTTCTTT.

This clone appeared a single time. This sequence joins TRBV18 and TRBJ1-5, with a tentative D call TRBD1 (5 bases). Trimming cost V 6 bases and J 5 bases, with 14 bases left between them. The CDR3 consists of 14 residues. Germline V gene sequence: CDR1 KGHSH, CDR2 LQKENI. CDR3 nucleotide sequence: TGTGCCAGCTCCCTGGACGGGGGGGATCAGCCCCAGCATTTT. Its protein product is CASSLDGGDQPQHF.

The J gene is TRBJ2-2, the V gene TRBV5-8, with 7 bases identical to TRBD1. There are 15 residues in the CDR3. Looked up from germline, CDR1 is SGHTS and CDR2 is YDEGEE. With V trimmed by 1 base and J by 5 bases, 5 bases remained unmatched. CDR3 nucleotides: TGTGCCAGCAGCTTGAGGGCAGGGGGTACCGGGGAGCTGTTTTTT. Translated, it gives CASSLRAGGTGELFF.

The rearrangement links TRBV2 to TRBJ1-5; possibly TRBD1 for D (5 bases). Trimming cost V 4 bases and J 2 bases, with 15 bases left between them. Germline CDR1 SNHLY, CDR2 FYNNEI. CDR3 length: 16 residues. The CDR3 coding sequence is TGTGCCAGCAGTGGGGGACTCAGAGGAGGCAATCAGCCCCAGCATTTT. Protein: CASSGGLRGGNQPQHF.

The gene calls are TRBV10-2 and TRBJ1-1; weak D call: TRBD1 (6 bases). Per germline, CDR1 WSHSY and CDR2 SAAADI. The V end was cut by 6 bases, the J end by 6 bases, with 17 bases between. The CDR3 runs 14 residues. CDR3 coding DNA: TGCGCCAGCAGGGCCAATGACAGGCGCTCTGAAGCTTTCTTT. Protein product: CASRANDRRSEAFF.

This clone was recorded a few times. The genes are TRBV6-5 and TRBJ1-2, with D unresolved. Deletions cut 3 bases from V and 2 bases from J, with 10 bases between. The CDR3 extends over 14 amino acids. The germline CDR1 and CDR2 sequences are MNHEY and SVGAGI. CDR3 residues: CASSYSGLNYGYTF. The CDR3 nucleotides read TGTGCCAGCAGTTATTCAGGACTGAACTATGGCTACACCTTC.

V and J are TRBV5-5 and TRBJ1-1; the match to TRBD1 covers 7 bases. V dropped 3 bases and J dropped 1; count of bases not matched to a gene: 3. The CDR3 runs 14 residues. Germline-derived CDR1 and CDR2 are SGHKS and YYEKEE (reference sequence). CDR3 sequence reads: CASSWGTENTEAFF. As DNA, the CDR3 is TGTGCCAGCAGCTGGGGGACAGAGAACACTGAAGCTTTCTTT.

CDR3 sequence: CASRVTGTGSSYEQYF. CDR3 in DNA: TGCGCCAGCAGGGTAACCGGGACAGGGAGCTCCTACGAGCAGTACTTC. This rearrangement joins TRBV5-1 to TRBJ2-7; 9 nucleotides align to TRBD1. V lost 5 bases and J lost 0; bases outside the gene matches: 9. Germline CDR1 is SGHRS and CDR2 is YFSETQ. This CDR3 has 16 residues. The full variable domain, with the rest looked up from reference TRBV5-1 and TRBJ2-7, is KAGVTQTPRYLIKTRGQQVTLSCSPISGHRSVSWYQQTPGQGLQFLFEYFSETQRNKGNFPGRFSGRQFSNSRSEMNVSTLELGDSALYLCASRVTGTGSSYEQYFGPGTRLTVT.

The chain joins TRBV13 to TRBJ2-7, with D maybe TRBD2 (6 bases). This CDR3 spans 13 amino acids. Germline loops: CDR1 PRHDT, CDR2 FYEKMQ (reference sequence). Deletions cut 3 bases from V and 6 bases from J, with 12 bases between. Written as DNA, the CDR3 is TGTGCCAGCAGCTTGGGCCGGAGGGGCGAGCAGTACTTC. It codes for CASSLGRRGEQYF.

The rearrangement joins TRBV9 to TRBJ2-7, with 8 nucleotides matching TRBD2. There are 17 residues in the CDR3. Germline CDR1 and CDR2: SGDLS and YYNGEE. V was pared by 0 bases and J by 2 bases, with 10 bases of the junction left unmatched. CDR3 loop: CASSVGRGALSPYEQYF. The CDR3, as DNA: TGTGCCAGCAGCGTAGGGCGGGGGGCCTTATCTCCCTACGAGCAGTACTTC.

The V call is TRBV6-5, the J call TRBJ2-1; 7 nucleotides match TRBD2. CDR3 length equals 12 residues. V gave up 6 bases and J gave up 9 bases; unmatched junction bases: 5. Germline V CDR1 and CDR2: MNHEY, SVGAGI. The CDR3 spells CASREGRGEQFF. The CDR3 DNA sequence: TGTGCCAGCAGGGAGGGGAGGGGTGAGCAGTTCTTC.

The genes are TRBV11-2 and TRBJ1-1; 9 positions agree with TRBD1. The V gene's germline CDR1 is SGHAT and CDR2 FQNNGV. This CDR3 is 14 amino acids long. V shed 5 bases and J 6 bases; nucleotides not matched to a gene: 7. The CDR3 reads CASSHLGTGSEAFF. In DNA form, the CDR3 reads TGTGCCAGCAGCCATCTAGGGACAGGGTCTGAAGCTTTCTTT.

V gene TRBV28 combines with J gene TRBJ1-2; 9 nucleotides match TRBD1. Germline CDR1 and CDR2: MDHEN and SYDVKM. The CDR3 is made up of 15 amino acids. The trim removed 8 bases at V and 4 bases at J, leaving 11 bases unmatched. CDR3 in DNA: TGTGCCAGCCGTAATCCAGGACAGGGGATCTATGGCTACACCTTC. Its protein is CASRNPGQGIYGYTF.